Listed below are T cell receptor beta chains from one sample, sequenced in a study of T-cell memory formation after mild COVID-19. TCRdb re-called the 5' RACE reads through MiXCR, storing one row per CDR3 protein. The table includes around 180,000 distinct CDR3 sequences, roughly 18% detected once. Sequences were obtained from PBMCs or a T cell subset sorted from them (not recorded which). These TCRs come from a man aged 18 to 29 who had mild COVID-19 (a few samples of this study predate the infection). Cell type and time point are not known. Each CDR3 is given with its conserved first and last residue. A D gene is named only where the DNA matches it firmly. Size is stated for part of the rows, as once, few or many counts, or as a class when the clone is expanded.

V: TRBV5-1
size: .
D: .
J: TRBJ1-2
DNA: TGCGCCAGCAGCTTGGGTGGAGGGTCCGGCTACACCTTC
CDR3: CASSLGGGSGYTF

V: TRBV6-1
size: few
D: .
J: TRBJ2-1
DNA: TGTGCCAGCAGTGACGGTAGGGGTGAGCAGTTCTTC
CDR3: CASSDGRGEQFF

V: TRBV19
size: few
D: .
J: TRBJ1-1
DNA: TGTGCCATTCGCGGGAACCTCTGGACTGAAGCTTTCTTT
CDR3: CAIRGNLWTEAFF

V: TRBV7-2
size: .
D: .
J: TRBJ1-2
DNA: TGTGCCAGCAGCTTAGCGACGGGGGACTATGGCTACACCTTC
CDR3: CASSLATGDYGYTF

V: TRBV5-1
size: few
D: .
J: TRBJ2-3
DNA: TGCGCCAGCAGCCCCACGTTAGCAAATCTGGCAGATACGCAGTATTTT
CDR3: CASSPTLANLADTQYF

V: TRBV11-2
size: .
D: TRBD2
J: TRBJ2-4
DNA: TGTGCCAGCAGCTTACTAGCGGGGGGGAAAAACATTCAGTACTTC
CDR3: CASSLLAGGKNIQYF

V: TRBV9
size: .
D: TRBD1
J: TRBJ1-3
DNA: TGTGCCAGCAGCGCCGAGCGGGGACAGGGGCGAGATGGAAACACCATATATTTT
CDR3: CASSAERGQGRDGNTIYF

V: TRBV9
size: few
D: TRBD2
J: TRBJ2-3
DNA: TGTGCCAGCAGCGTAGGTTCGGCGGGGGGTTGGGCAGATACGCAGTATTTT
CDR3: CASSVGSAGGWADTQYF

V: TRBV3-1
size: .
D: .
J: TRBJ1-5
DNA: TGTGCCAGCAGCCAAGTACTCAGCAATCAGCCCCAGCATTTT
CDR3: CASSQVLSNQPQHF

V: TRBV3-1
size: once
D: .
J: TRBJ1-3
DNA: TGTGCCAGCAGCCACGGGTTGCACTCTGGAAACACCATATATTTT
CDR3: CASSHGLHSGNTIYF

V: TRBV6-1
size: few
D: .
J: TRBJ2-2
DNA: TGTGCCAGCCGAAACAGGGAGCTGTTTTTT
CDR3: CASRNRELFF

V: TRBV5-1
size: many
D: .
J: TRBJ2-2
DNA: TGCGCCAGCAGCCTACAGGACCACACCGGGGAGCTGTTTTTT
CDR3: CASSLQDHTGELFF

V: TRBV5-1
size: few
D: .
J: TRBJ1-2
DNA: TGCGCCAGCAGCCGACAGGACAACTATGGCTACACCTTC
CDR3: CASSRQDNYGYTF

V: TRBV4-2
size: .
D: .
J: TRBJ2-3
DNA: TGTGCCAGCAGCCACTTAGGGGCCACGCCAGATACGCAGTATTTT
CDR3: CASSHLGATPDTQYF

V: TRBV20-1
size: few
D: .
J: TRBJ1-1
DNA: TGCAGTGCCCCCGGGGGCACCTATATCCGGATCGCTGAAGCTTTCTTT
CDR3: CSAPGGTYIRIAEAFF

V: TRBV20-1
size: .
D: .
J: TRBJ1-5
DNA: TGCAGTGCTAGAGAGGAGACCAAGGGGATAAGTCAGCCCCAGCATTTT
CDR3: CSAREETKGISQPQHF

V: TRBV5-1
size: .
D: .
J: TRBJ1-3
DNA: TGCGCCAGCAGGCTTGACCCAACCCAGATCTCTGGAAACACCATATATTTT
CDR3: CASRLDPTQISGNTIYF

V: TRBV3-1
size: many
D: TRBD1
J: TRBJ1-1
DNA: TGTGCCAGCAGCCAAGCAGGGGGCAGGACTGAAGCTTTCTTT
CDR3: CASSQAGGRTEAFF

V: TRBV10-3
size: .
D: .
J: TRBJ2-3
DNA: TGTGCCATCAGTGGCCGGGACCCCTCGACAGATACGCAGTATTTT
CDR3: CAISGRDPSTDTQYF

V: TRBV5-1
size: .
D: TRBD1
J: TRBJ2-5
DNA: TGCGCCAGCAGCTCAACCGGGACAGGAGAGACCCAGTACTTC
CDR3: CASSSTGTGETQYF

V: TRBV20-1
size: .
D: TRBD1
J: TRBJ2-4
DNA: TGCAGTGCTAGCTCTCCGGGACAGAAGACTATAGCCAAAAACATTCAGTACTTC
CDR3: CSASSPGQKTIAKNIQYF

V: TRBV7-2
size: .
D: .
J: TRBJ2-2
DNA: TGTGCCAGCAGCCCCGGACAGTTCGGGCGCACCGGGGAGCTGTTTTTT
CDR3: CASSPGQFGRTGELFF

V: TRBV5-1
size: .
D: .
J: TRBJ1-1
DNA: TGCGCCAGCAGCTTAGGTAGGGGCGGGGTGAACACTGAAGCTTTCTTT
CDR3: CASSLGRGGVNTEAFF

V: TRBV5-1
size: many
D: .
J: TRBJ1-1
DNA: TGCGCCAGCAGCTTGCAGGGACTCTCCGAAAACACTGAAGCTTTCTTT
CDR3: CASSLQGLSENTEAFF

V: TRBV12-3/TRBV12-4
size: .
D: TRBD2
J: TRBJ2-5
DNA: TGTGCCAGCAGCCCTCAGACTAGCTCGACCCAGTACTTC
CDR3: CASSPQTSSTQYF

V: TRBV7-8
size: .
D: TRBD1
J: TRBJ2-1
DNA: TGTGCCAGCAGGGGTTGGGGACAGGGCTACAATGAGCAGTTCTTC
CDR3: CASRGWGQGYNEQFF

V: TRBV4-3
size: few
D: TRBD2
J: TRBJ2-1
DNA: TGCGCCAGCAGCCAACGGACTAGCGGGGACGAGCAGTTCTTC
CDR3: CASSQRTSGDEQFF

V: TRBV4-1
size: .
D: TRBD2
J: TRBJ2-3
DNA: TGCGCCAGCAGCCAAGATAGCGGGGGGCTGACAGATACGCAGTATTTT
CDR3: CASSQDSGGLTDTQYF

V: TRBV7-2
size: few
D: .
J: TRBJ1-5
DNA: TGTGCCAGCAGCTTAGCGCGCCGTAATCAGCCCCAGCATTTT
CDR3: CASSLARRNQPQHF

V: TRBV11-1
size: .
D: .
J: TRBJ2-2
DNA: TGTGCCAGCAGTGAGGCCTCCCGCGGGGCCGGGGAGCTGTTTTTT
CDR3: CASSEASRGAGELFF

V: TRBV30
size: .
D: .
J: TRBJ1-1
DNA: TGTGCCTGGGACCTCGGTCAACCTATGAACACTGAAGCTTTCTTT
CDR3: CAWDLGQPMNTEAFF

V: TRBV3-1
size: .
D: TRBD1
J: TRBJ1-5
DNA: TGTGCCAGCAGCCAAGGCCGGACAGGGTTGAGCAATCAGCCCCAGCATTTT
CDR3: CASSQGRTGLSNQPQHF

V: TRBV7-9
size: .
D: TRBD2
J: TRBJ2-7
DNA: TGTGCCAGCAGCGGCCGGCGGGGGGACTACGAGCAGTACTTC
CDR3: CASSGRRGDYEQYF

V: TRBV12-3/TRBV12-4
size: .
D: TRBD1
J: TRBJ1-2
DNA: TGTGCCAGCAGTTTAGGGGACAGGGCTGGCTACACCTTC
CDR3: CASSLGDRAGYTF

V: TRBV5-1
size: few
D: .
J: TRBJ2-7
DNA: TGCGCCAGCAGTTTAAGCAGTACCTACGAGCAGTACTTC
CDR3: CASSLSSTYEQYF

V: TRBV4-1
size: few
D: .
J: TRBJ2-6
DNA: TGCGCCAGCAGCCCCTCCCGGGGTTCAGTCGGAGGGTCTGGGGCCAACGTCCTGACTTTC
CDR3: CASSPSRGSVGGSGANVLTF

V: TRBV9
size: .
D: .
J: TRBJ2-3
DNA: TGTGCCAGCAGCGTTGGGCAGATCACAGATACGCAGTATTTT
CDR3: CASSVGQITDTQYF

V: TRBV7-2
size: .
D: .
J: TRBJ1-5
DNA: TGTGCCAGCAGCTCCAGGTCGGGGAATCAGCCCCAGCATTTT
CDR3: CASSSRSGNQPQHF